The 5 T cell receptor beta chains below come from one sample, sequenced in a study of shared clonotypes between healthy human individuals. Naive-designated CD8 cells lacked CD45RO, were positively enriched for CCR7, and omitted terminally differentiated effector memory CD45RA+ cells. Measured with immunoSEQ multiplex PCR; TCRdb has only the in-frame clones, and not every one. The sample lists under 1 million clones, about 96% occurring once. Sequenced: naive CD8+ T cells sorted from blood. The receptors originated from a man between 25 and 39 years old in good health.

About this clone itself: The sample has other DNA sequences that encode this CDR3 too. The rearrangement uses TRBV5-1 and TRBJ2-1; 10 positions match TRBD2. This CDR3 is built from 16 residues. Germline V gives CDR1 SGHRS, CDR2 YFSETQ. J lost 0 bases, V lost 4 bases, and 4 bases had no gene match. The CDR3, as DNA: TGCGCCAGCAGCCGGACTAGCGGAAGCTCCTACAATGAGCAGTTCTTC. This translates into CASSRTSGSSYNEQFF.

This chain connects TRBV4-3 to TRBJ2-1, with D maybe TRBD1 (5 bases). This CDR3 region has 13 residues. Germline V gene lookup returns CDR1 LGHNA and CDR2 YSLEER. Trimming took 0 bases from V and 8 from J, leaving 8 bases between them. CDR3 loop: CASSQDGHYEQFF. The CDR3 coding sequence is TGCGCCAGCAGCCAAGATGGACATTATGAGCAGTTCTTC.

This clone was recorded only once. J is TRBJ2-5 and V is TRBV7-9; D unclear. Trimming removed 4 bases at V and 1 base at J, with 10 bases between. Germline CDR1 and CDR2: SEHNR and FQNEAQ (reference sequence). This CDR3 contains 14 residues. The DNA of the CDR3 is TGTGCCAGCAGCTGCGATGAGTGCCAAGAGACCCAGTACTTC. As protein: CASSCDECQETQYF.

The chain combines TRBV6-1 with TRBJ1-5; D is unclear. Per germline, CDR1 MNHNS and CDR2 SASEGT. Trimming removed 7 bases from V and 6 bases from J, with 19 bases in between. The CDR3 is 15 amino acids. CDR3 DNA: TGTGCCAGCATTCCCGGGAGGACGGGCATTCAGCCCCAGCATTTT. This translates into CASIPGRTGIQPQHF.

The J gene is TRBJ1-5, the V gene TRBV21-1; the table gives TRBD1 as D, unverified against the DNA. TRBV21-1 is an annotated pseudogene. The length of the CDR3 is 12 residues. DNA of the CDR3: TGTGCCAGCAGCAAAGGGCCCCAGGCCCAGCATTTT. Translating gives CASSKGPQAQHF.